The present T cell receptor beta chain was sequenced within a study of identical twins. Study-level findings and limits: Out-of-frame alpha sequences shared between twins exhibited an excess of low generation probability.

This CDR3 is built from 16 residues. Trimming at V came to 6 bases and at J to 4 bases, leaving 7 bases not matched to a gene. Germline V gene sequence: CDR1 SGHTA, CDR2 FQGNSA. Concerning this clonotype: The antigen is unknown.

A universal primer site was added by template switching, and unique molecular identifiers were carried by the cDNA. Each CDR3 protein gets one entry after TCRdb re-called the 5' RACE reads with MiXCR. The sample has 240,000 or so distinct CDR3 sequences, approximately 7% seen once. This sample was also put to use in a study of yellow fever vaccine responses in identical twins.

Material: memory (CD45RO+) T cells sorted from blood. This receptor was identified in a woman between 18 and 30 years old in good health. The rearrangement uses TRBV7-2 and TRBJ2-2; 11 bases are shared with TRBD2. CDR3 DNA: TGTGCCAGCAGTCTAGCGGGGGGCCTCTTCACCGGGGAGCTGTTTTTT. Translating gives CASSLAGGLFTGELFF.